These 21 T cell receptor beta chains share one sample of origin, sequenced in a study of blood T cell repertoires in COVID-19. The repertoire was sequenced with immunoSEQ multiplex PCR; TCRdb's copy has only in-frame clones and lacks some. The repertoire holds fewer than 250,000 clones, with around 86% as singletons. The sample taken for sequencing was PBMCs or T cells enriched from blood (not recorded which). The receptors stem from a woman aged 45-59 years who had recovered from COVID-19.

The chain employs TRBV29-1 and TRBJ2-1; 7 nucleotides line up with TRBD1. Trimming removed 7 bases from V and 3 bases from J; junction bases left unmatched: 12. CDR3 length: 15 residues. Germline V gene lookup returns CDR1 SQVTM and CDR2 ANQGSEA. The CDR3 DNA follows: TGCAGCGCGGCTCCGGGACAGCTTGTCTACAATGAGCAGTTCTTC. Translated, it gives CSAAPGQLVYNEQFF.

This chain connects TRBV4-1 to TRBJ1-5; D is undetermined. The CDR3 extends over 13 amino acids. Trimming left V 4 bases short and J 4 bases short, with 8 bases between. The germline CDR1 and CDR2 sequences are MGHRA and YSYEKL. CDR3 amino acids: CASSPRINQPQHF. CDR3 nucleotide sequence: TGCGCCAGCAGCCCGCGAATAAATCAGCCCCAGCATTTT.

The rearrangement links TRBV11-2 to TRBJ1-5; TRBD1 might be the D (5 bases). CDR3 length: 14 amino acids. Germline lookup yields CDR1 SGHAT and CDR2 FQNNGV. The ends were cut back, 5 bases at V and 2 bases at J, with 10 bases in the middle. CDR3 coding DNA: TGTGCCAGCAGCCCCGGGGGGGGCAATCAGCCCCAGCATTTT. It yields the protein CASSPGGGNQPQHF.

This clone appeared a single time. The V gene is TRBV2, the J gene TRBJ2-5; D call uncertain. Germline assignment: CDR1 SNHLY and CDR2 FYNNEI. V lost 2 bases, J lost 5 bases, and 15 bases lay in between. The CDR3 length is 15 residues. The CDR3 protein is CASSESGITRETQYF. DNA of the CDR3: TGTGCCAGCAGTGAATCGGGTATAACCCGGGAGACCCAGTACTTC.

The chain links TRBV27 to TRBJ1-2, with a possible D match to TRBD1 (5 bases). This CDR3 has 14 amino acids. Trimming left V 2 bases short and J 8 bases short, with 15 bases between. The germline V gene has CDR1 MNHEY and CDR2 SMNVEV (reference sequence). CDR3 in DNA: TGTGCCAGCAGTTTAACCCCCGGGGGTAGAGGCTACACCTTC. Translation: CASSLTPGGRGYTF.

V is TRBV15 and J is TRBJ1-4; D might be TRBD1 (5 bases). The V gene lost 4 bases and the J gene lost 4 bases, with 13 bases spanning the gap. The CDR3 contains 15 residues. Germline V gene lookup returns CDR1 LNHNV and CDR2 YYDKDF (reference sequence). In DNA form, the CDR3 reads TGTGCCACCAGCACCCCGGGGGGGAATAATGAAAAACTGTTTTTT. This encodes CATSTPGGNNEKLFF.

This sequence joins TRBV11-3 and TRBJ2-2, with 9 bases matching TRBD1. CDR1 and CDR2 from the germline V gene are SGHNT and YENEEA. The junction had 6 bases not matched to a gene; V was cut back by 3 bases and J by 4 bases. The CDR3 contains 16 residues. The CDR3 DNA is TGTGCCAGCAGCTTGGGACAGGGACGCGTCACCGGGGAGCTGTTTTTT. It specifies CASSLGQGRVTGELFF.

The rearrangement joins TRBV30 to TRBJ2-5; a weak D match, TRBD1 (5 bases). This CDR3 has 15 amino acids. The germline V and J ends were trimmed by 5 bases and 5 bases, with 21 bases remaining between them. Germline V gene lookup returns CDR1 GTSNPN and CDR2 SVGIG (reference sequence). The CDR3 nucleotides read TGTGCCTGGGCCTCTTTAGGGGTGGGGTTGGAGACCCAGTACTTC. This gives the protein CAWASLGVGLETQYF.

V and J are TRBV7-8 and TRBJ1-2, with TRBD1 matching 10 bases. CDR3 length: 14 amino acids. Germline V gives CDR1 SGHVS, CDR2 FQNEAQ. The ends lost 5 bases at V and 4 bases at J; junction bases unmatched: 4. CDR3 coding DNA: TGTGCCAGCAGCCGGGACAGGGGAACCTATGGCTACACCTTC. Amino acids: CASSRDRGTYGYTF.

V and J are TRBV6-5 and TRBJ2-3; TRBD2 might be the D (6 bases). CDR1 and CDR2 (germline): MNHEY, SVGAGI. V dropped 4 bases and J dropped 2 bases, with 16 bases sitting between them. There are 16 residues in the CDR3. Here the CDR3 DNA reads TGTGCCAGCAGTTCCCTTAGCGGCCACTACACAGATACGCAGTATTTT. Its protein is CASSSLSGHYTDTQYF.

The chain couples TRBV15 to TRBJ2-7; tentatively, D is TRBD2 (7 bases). Germline V gene lookup returns CDR1 LNHNV and CDR2 YYDKDF (reference sequence). CDR3 length: 16 residues. Trimming left V 0 bases short and J 7 bases short, with 19 bases between. DNA of the CDR3: TGTGCCACCAGCAGAGATGTGGTGCAGGGGAGGGGGGAGCAGTACTTC. This gives the protein CATSRDVVQGRGEQYF. Drawing the rest from reference TRBV15 and TRBJ2-7, the complete variable domain is DAMVIQNPRYQVTQFGKPVTLSCSQTLNHNVMYWYQQKSSQAPKLLFHYYDKDFNNEADTPDNFQSRRPNTSFCFLDIRSPGLGDTAMYLCATSRDVVQGRGEQYFGPGTRLTVT.

The chain is built from TRBV19 and TRBJ2-7; 8 bases are shared with TRBD1. V shed 6 bases, J shed 2 bases, and the junction held 6 bases outside the gene matches. CDR1 is LNHDA and CDR2 is SQIVND in the germline V gene (reference sequence). The CDR3 consists of 14 residues. CDR3 sequence: CASSSGTGAYEQYF. For the CDR3, the DNA is TGTGCCAGTAGCTCCGGGACAGGTGCCTACGAGCAGTACTTC.

This clone was observed a few times. The rearrangement joins TRBV6-4 to TRBJ2-3; D perhaps matches TRBD2 (6 bases). The CDR3 runs to 16 residues. V lost 2 bases, J lost 0 bases, and 12 bases lay in between. Germline V gene lookup returns CDR1 MRHNA and CDR2 SNTAGT. CDR3 residues: CASSDLAGTSTDTQYF. CDR3 nucleotides: TGTGCCAGCAGTGACCTTGCGGGAACTAGCACAGATACGCAGTATTTT.

The chain has TRBV11-2 and TRBJ1-4, with D unresolved. V was shortened by 0 bases and J by 8 bases, with 13 bases between the two germline ends. Looked up from germline, CDR1 is SGHAT and CDR2 is FQNNGV. This CDR3 has 15 amino acids. CDR3 in amino acids: CASSLDRRGVEKLFF. The CDR3 coding sequence is TGTGCCAGCAGCTTAGATCGCCGGGGAGTCGAAAAACTGTTTTTT.

This clone has more than one count but fewer than ten. V gene TRBV19 combines with J gene TRBJ2-2; 7 bases are shared with TRBD2. This CDR3 contains 15 residues. J lost 7 bases, V lost 3 bases, and 8 bases had no gene match. Germline loops: CDR1 LNHDA, CDR2 SQIVND (reference sequence). The CDR3 is CASSIGRELIGELFF. The CDR3, as DNA: TGTGCCAGTAGTATCGGGCGGGAGTTGATCGGGGAGCTGTTTTTT.

The chain employs TRBV25-1 and TRBJ2-6, with D possibly being TRBD2 (5 bases). The germline V and J ends were trimmed by 1 base and 0 bases, with 7 bases remaining between them. CDR1 is MGHDK, CDR2 SYGVNS, per germline. This CDR3 is built from 16 residues. The CDR3 is CASSEFGSSGANVLTF. CDR3 coding DNA: TGTGCCAGCAGTGAATTTGGGAGCTCTGGGGCCAACGTCCTGACTTTC. Using reference TRBV25-1 and TRBJ2-6 for the parts outside the CDR3, the full variable domain is EADIYQTPRYLVIGTGKKITLECSQTMGHDKMYWYQQDPGMELHLIHYSYGVNSTEKGDLSSESTVSRIRTEHFPLTLESARPSHTSQYLCASSEFGSSGANVLTFGAGSRLTVL.

This CDR3 reads CSVERGLEQYF. The DNA for the CDR3 is TGCAGCGTTGAAAGGGGGCTGGAGCAGTACTTC. V is TRBV29-1 and J is TRBJ2-7, with TRBD1 identical over 7 bases. The V and J ends lost 2 bases and 7 bases, in that order; junction bases with no gene match: 2. The CDR3 is 11 amino acids. Per germline, CDR1 SQVTM and CDR2 ANQGSEA.

CDR3 in amino acids: CASSSADSWYQETQYF. The CDR3 coding sequence is TGCGCCAGCAGCTCGGCGGACTCTTGGTACCAAGAGACCCAGTACTTC. This chain connects TRBV5-1 to TRBJ2-5; tentatively, D is TRBD2 (5 bases). Looked up from germline, CDR1 is SGHRS and CDR2 is YFSETQ. This CDR3 region has 16 residues. The V end was cut by 3 bases, the J end by 0 bases, with 15 bases between.

The chain combines TRBV27 with TRBJ2-3; 13 bases fit TRBD2. Germline values: CDR1 MNHEY, CDR2 SMNVEV (reference sequence). The CDR3 extends over 18 amino acids. The V and J ends lost 2 bases and 1 base, in that order; junction bases with no gene match: 6. CDR3 sequence (DNA): TGTGCCAGCAGTTTACCGACTAGCGGGAGGACCGGCACAGATACGCAGTATTTT. It encodes CASSLPTSGRTGTDTQYF.

The CDR3 loop reads CASSFLSTGLNIQYF. CDR3 in DNA: TGTGCCAGTAGTTTCCTATCGACAGGTTTAAACATTCAGTACTTC. The chain has TRBV19 and TRBJ2-4, with D tentatively TRBD1 (6 bases). V lost 5 bases and J 6 bases, leaving 17 bases between the germline ends. There are 15 residues in the CDR3. Germline V CDR1 and CDR2: LNHDA, SQIVND (reference sequence).

The rearrangement links TRBV28 to TRBJ2-1, with 8 bases that match TRBD2. The CDR3 runs 15 residues. The germline gives CDR1 MDHEN, CDR2 SYDVKM. V shed 2 bases, J shed 7 bases, and the junction held 7 bases outside the gene matches. CDR3 amino acids: CASSLIDGGENEQFF. The CDR3 bases are TGTGCCAGCAGTTTAATTGACGGGGGGGAGAATGAGCAGTTCTTC.